The next 27 T cell receptor beta chains were all read from a single sample in a study of cytomegalovirus exposure and HLA in healthy donors. PCR used 60 Vbeta primers and 13 Jbeta primers. Generated by immunoSEQ multiplex PCR, the TCRdb table keeps only in-frame clones and is missing some. Of approximately 150,000 clones detected, 70% to 90% appear once; the ten largest clones hold just over 2.5%. Sequences were obtained from PBMCs. The origin of the receptors is a man aged 30 to 39 in good health and CMV-seropositive.

The gene calls are TRBV5-6 and TRBJ2-4; 10 bases fit TRBD2. Germline CDR1 reads SGHDT; CDR2 reads YYEEEE. J was trimmed by 6 bases and V by 2 bases; bases with no gene match: 8. The CDR3 extends over 16 amino acids. CDR3 sequence: CASSLAGGPAGNIQYF. DNA for the CDR3: TGTGCCAGCAGCTTAGCGGGAGGGCCCGCGGGAAACATTCAGTACTTC.

As regards this clone: Relative to the germline gene, one junction end is altered; a read error may explain this. V usage is TRBV7-9 and J usage is TRBJ2-7, with 10 bases identical to TRBD1. CDR1 and CDR2 (germline): SEHNR, FQNEAQ (reference sequence). The CDR3 length is 13 residues. The CDR3 region is CSSSLGTGVEQYF. In DNA, the CDR3 is TGTTCCAGCAGCTTGGGGACAGGGGTCGAGCAGTACTTC.

The chain couples TRBV28 to TRBJ2-1; 12 bases align to TRBD2. The CDR3 is made up of 17 amino acids. Trimming took 7 bases from V and 3 from J; bases not matched to a gene: 10. Germline assignment: CDR1 MDHEN and CDR2 SYDVKM. The CDR3 DNA reads as TGTGCCAGCACCAAGAGACTAGCGGGAGCCTACTACAATGAGCAGTTCTTC. It codes for CASTKRLAGAYYNEQFF.

The table lists this clone with a few counts. The V call is TRBV6-5, the J call TRBJ1-1, with D possibly being TRBD1 (6 bases). V lost 5 bases, J lost 5 bases, and 15 bases lay in between. CDR1 is MNHEY and CDR2 is SVGAGI in the germline V gene. The CDR3 runs 14 residues. CDR3 region: CASSQPPDRTEAFF. The CDR3 region has the DNA TGTGCCAGCAGTCAACCCCCCGACAGGACTGAAGCTTTCTTT.

V is TRBV9 and J is TRBJ2-3; 13 nucleotides match TRBD2. The CDR3 consists of 16 residues. V lost 2 bases, J lost 2 bases, and 2 bases stayed unmatched. CDR1 and CDR2 from the germline V gene are SGDLS and YYNGEE. The CDR3 bases are TGTGCCAGCAGCGTGGGGACTAGCGGGATCACAGATACGCAGTATTTT. It translates to CASSVGTSGITDTQYF.

V is TRBV19 and J is TRBJ1-5; D remains ambiguous. This CDR3 spans 15 amino acids. The V end lost 10 bases, the J end lost 1 base, and 17 bases lay between the germline ends. The V gene's germline CDR1 is LNHDA and CDR2 SQIVND (reference sequence). The CDR3 DNA reads as TGTGCCACTACAGTCGGGGTCGCGAGCAATCAGCCCCAGCATTTT. As protein: CATTVGVASNQPQHF.

The rearrangement links TRBV6-4 to TRBJ2-7; 9 bases fit TRBD1. This CDR3 contains 16 residues. Unmatched junction bases numbered 10, after V lost 3 bases and J lost 4 bases. Germline V gene sequence: CDR1 MRHNA, CDR2 SNTAGT. Here the CDR3 DNA reads TGTGCCAGCAGTGATCCTTTGACAGGGGGACCTTACGAGCAGTACGTC. Translation gives CASSDPLTGGPYEQYV.

This clone has just one count. The rearrangement links TRBV27 to TRBJ2-5; 10 bases align to TRBD1. The end of the DNA aligns better with TRBJ2-7, so the J call may be wrong. The germline gives CDR1 MNHEY, CDR2 SMNVEV (reference sequence). The CDR3 loop spans 13 amino acids. The CDR3 loop reads CASRRTGGREQYF. CDR3 in DNA: TGTGCCAGCAGGCGGACAGGGGGGCGCGAGCAGTACTTC.

The rearrangement joins TRBV7-9 to TRBJ2-7, with 10 bases aligning to TRBD1. The germline V gene has CDR1 SEHNR and CDR2 FQNEAQ (reference sequence). This CDR3 has 13 amino acids. The V segment lost 4 bases and the J segment 6 bases; nucleotides outside the gene matches: 3. CDR3 sequence reads: CASSSTGGGEQYV. In DNA form, the CDR3 reads TGTGCCAGCAGCTCGACAGGGGGCGGCGAGCAGTACGTC.

V and J are TRBV27 and TRBJ2-3, with 7 nucleotides matching TRBD2. The trim removed 6 bases at V and 1 base at J, leaving 4 bases unmatched. The CDR3 totals 14 residues. Germline CDR1 is MNHEY and CDR2 is SMNVEV (reference sequence). The CDR3 spells CASRREWGTDTQYF. The CDR3 DNA sequence: TGTGCCAGCAGGCGGGAGTGGGGCACAGATACGCAGTATTTT.

This sequence joins TRBV10-3 and TRBJ2-7; 9 nucleotides match TRBD1. The CDR3 totals 14 residues. Germline CDR1 and CDR2: ENHRY and SYGVKD. The V gene end was trimmed by 5 bases and the J gene end by 3 bases; junction bases not matched to a gene: 5. This CDR3 reads CAISQWDRDYEQYV. CDR3 sequence (DNA): TGTGCCATCAGTCAATGGGACAGGGACTACGAGCAGTACGTC.

A few counts support this clone. This chain connects TRBV7-9 to TRBJ1-1; 7 bases map to TRBD1. Germline V gene data show CDR1 as SEHNR and CDR2 as FQNEAQ (reference sequence). V dropped 3 bases and J dropped 7; count of bases not matched to a gene: 5. The CDR3 covers 13 residues. The CDR3 is CASSFWRDSEAFF. As DNA, the CDR3 is TGTGCCAGCAGCTTTTGGAGGGACAGTGAAGCTTTCTTT.

This chain links TRBV27 with TRBJ1-2, with a possible D match to TRBD1 (6 bases). V was cut by 6 bases and J by 0 bases, with 20 bases left in between. CDR1 and CDR2 from the germline V gene are MNHEY and SMNVEV (reference sequence). The CDR3 length is 17 residues. The CDR3: CASRTLDRNPANYGYTF. The CDR3 region has the DNA TGTGCCAGCAGGACCTTAGACAGGAACCCAGCTAACTATGGCTACACCTTC.

About this clone itself: A read error may produce the germline difference seen at one junction end. This chain connects TRBV20-1 to TRBJ1-1; D call uncertain. The germline CDR1 and CDR2 sequences are DFQATT and SNEGSKA (reference sequence). This CDR3 is 9 amino acids long. CDR3 amino acids: CSANIEAFF. The CDR3 region has the DNA TGCAGTGCGAACATTGAAGCTTTCTTT.

The chain is built from TRBV18 and TRBJ2-5; TRBD1 might be the D (6 bases). V was cut by 2 bases and J by 6 bases, with 13 bases left in between. The CDR3 is made up of 14 amino acids. Looked up from germline, CDR1 is KGHSH and CDR2 is LQKENI. CDR3 amino acids: CASSPYRDGQTQYF. CDR3 bases: TGTGCCAGCTCACCATACAGGGACGGGCAGACCCAGTACTTC.

This clone was counted a single time. V and J are TRBV5-6 and TRBJ2-5; D uncertain. This CDR3 region has 14 residues. Trimming removed 0 bases at V and 11 bases at J, with 17 bases between. The germline gives CDR1 SGHDT, CDR2 YYEEEE. This CDR3 is CASSLVVSPGKQYF. In DNA form, the CDR3 reads TGTGCCAGCAGCTTGGTAGTGAGCCCGGGTAAGCAGTACTTC.

J is TRBJ1-5 and V is TRBV28, with D possibly matching TRBD1 (5 bases). CDR1 and CDR2 from the germline V gene are MDHEN and SYDVKM. Trimming stripped 5 bases from V and 4 bases from J, with 15 bases between. The CDR3 has 15 residues. CDR3 loop: CASSIQGGGNQPQHF. CDR3 sequence (DNA): TGTGCCAGCAGTATCCAGGGAGGAGGGAATCAGCCCCAGCATTTT. Complete variable domain (other parts from reference TRBV28 and TRBJ1-5): DVKVTQSSRYLVKRTGEKVFLECVQDMDHENMFWYRQDPGLGLRLIYFSYDVKMKEKGDIPEGYSVSREKKERFSLILESASTNQTSMYLCASSIQGGGNQPQHFGDGTRLSIL.

The chain is built from TRBV9 and TRBJ2-3, with D possibly being TRBD2 (6 bases). V shed 0 bases and J shed 3 bases, with 8 bases lying between them. CDR3 length equals 14 residues. Germline loops: CDR1 SGDLS, CDR2 YYNGEE. CDR3 in DNA: TGTGCCAGCAGCGTAGCGCTAGCGACAGATACGCAGTATTTT. Protein sequence: CASSVALATDTQYF.

V usage is TRBV4-3 and J usage is TRBJ1-5; 7 nucleotides align to TRBD1. V shed 4 bases and J 6 bases; nucleotides not matched to a gene: 6. Per germline, CDR1 LGHNA and CDR2 YSLEER. The CDR3 covers 14 residues. The CDR3: CASSPDRVAQPQHF. In DNA, the CDR3 is TGCGCCAGCAGCCCCGACAGGGTTGCTCAGCCCCAGCATTTT.

The chain combines TRBV2 with TRBJ2-7, with no clear D. Germline V gives CDR1 SNHLY, CDR2 FYNNEI. V lost 7 bases and J 3 bases, leaving 16 bases between the germline ends. This CDR3 has 14 amino acids. CDR3 nucleotide sequence: TGTGCCAGCAAACGGAACGCAAACTACTACGAGCAGTACTTC. As protein: CASKRNANYYEQYF.

This sequence joins TRBV2 and TRBJ1-2, with D unclear. The CDR3 covers 12 residues. Per germline, CDR1 SNHLY and CDR2 FYNNEI. Trimming took off 5 bases at V and 4 bases at J, with 8 bases between the two ends. The CDR3 sequence: CASSYGIYGYTF. CDR3 sequence (DNA): TGTGCCAGCAGTTACGGGATCTATGGCTACACCTTC.

The chain joins TRBV5-4 to TRBJ2-3; a weak D match, TRBD2 (7 bases). CDR1 SGHNT and CDR2 YYREEE come from the germline V gene (reference sequence). CDR3 length: 15 amino acids. Trimming removed 2 bases from V and 2 bases from J, with 12 bases in between. The CDR3 coding sequence is TGTGCCAGCAGCTTAAGGGGGGGAGCCACAGATACGCAGTATTTT. It is translated as CASSLRGGATDTQYF.

J is TRBJ2-3 and V is TRBV4-1, with 7 nucleotides matching TRBD1. With V trimmed by 4 bases and J by 0 bases, 4 bases remained unmatched. The CDR3 runs 15 residues. CDR1 MGHRA and CDR2 YSYEKL come from the germline V gene. CDR3 residues: CASSLGQVSTDTQYF. CDR3 nucleotide sequence: TGCGCCAGCAGCCTCGGACAGGTTAGCACAGATACGCAGTATTTT.

In its sample, this clone was seen a few times. V and J are TRBV5-1 and TRBJ1-1; possible D gene TRBD1, 6 bases. Germline values: CDR1 SGHRS, CDR2 YFSETQ. The CDR3 runs to 12 residues. With 4 bases removed from V and 8 bases from J, the gap between germline ends came to 12 bases. The CDR3 sequence: CASSLEDSEAFF. CDR3 bases: TGCGCCAGCAGCCTTGAGGACAGCGAAGCTTTCTTT.

The V and J genes are TRBV5-4 and TRBJ1-2; TRBD1 aligns across 7 bases. The length of the CDR3 is 15 residues. The J segment lost 4 bases and the V segment lost 1 base, leaving 7 bases of the junction unmatched. Germline CDR1 reads SGHNT; CDR2 reads YYREEE (reference sequence). In nucleotides, the CDR3 is TGTGCCAGCAGCTTGTCCCCGGCAGGGGGCTATGGCTACACCTTC. Its protein is CASSLSPAGGYGYTF.

The V and J genes are TRBV7-2 and TRBJ2-3; 13 nucleotides line up with TRBD2. This CDR3 contains 15 residues. The trim removed 3 bases at V and 4 bases at J, leaving 1 base unmatched. Germline lookup yields CDR1 SGHTA and CDR2 FQGNSA. The CDR3, as DNA: TGTGCCAGCAGCTTCGGACTAGCGGGGGCAGATACGCAGTATTTT. Protein sequence: CASSFGLAGADTQYF.

J is TRBJ2-5 and V is TRBV7-2; 8 nucleotides agree with TRBD2. The J call may be faulty, since TRBJ2-7 better matches the DNA end. The germline gives CDR1 SGHTA, CDR2 FQGNSA. The CDR3 spans 15 residues. The CDR3: CASRRREGFSYEQYF. CDR3 sequence (DNA): TGTGCCAGCAGGCGACGGGAGGGTTTTTCATACGAGCAGTACTTC.